In its sample, the clone carrying this T cell receptor beta chain was seen once. CDR3 length equals 15 residues. The trim removed 6 bases at V and 11 bases at J, leaving 17 bases unmatched. CDR1 MNHEY and CDR2 SMNVEV come from the germline V gene (reference sequence). This entry comes from a study of blood T cell repertoires in COVID-19. At the level of the study: Samples of COVID-19 (acute and convalescent) were obtained from the United States, Italy and Spain. T cells, B-cell-depleted T cells, or PBMCs provided the cDNA or gDNA that served as material.

Authors' processing steps: Amplified reference gene primers provided the basis for estimating nucleated cell counts. Repertoires were generated with immunoSEQ multiplex PCR, while TCRdb's copy carries only in-frame clones and drops some. The DNA gave D and trimming, while V, J and clone size come from that table. The sample contains tens of thousands of clones, 90% to 95% of which appear only once. The chain uses TRBV27 and TRBJ1-2; TRBD1 aligns across 8 bases. The sample taken for sequencing was peripheral blood. This clonotype was obtained from a human donor in a cohort sampled during active COVID-19. CDR3 amino acids: CASRYTGGKSMRYTF. In DNA form, the CDR3 reads TGTGCCAGCAGGTATACAGGGGGTAAGTCTATGCGGTACACCTTC.